This is a list of T cell receptor beta chains from one sample in a study of beta chain features in type 1 diabetes. Sequencing was performed with immunoSEQ multiplex PCR; in TCRdb, only in-frame clones are kept and a portion is missing. Of roughly 150,000 clones listed, around 8% were seen once; the top ten hold 0.65%. The sample taken for sequencing was central memory CD4+ T cells from blood. Receptor source: a young man in good health. Both conserved end residues are part of each CDR3. The order of the fields is V gene, clone size, D gene, J gene, CDR3 DNA, CDR3 protein. The D gene is left open where the match is weak. A row's size may be missing; if present it is once, few, many or a size class.

TRBV18,many,-,TRBJ2-1,TGTGCCAGCTCACAGGGGCTACCTTTCTACAATGAGCAGTTCTTC,CASSQGLPFYNEQFF
TRBV12-5,few,TRBD2,TRBJ2-5,TGTGCTAGTGCCCGGGGTCCGCCAGGGACTAGAGACTTGCAGTACTTC,CASARGPPGTRDLQYF
TRBV5-6,-,-,TRBJ1-5,TGTGCCAGCAGCTTCCGCAGGTCGAATCAGCCCCAGCATTTT,CASSFRRSNQPQHF
TRBV7-2,few,TRBD2,TRBJ2-1,TGTGCCAGCAGCCTCTCTAGCGGGGGGTCCTACAATGAGCAGTTCTTC,CASSLSSGGSYNEQFF
TRBV11-2,few,-,TRBJ2-3,TGTGCCAGCAGCTTAGGGTCCACGGGTACGCAGTATTTT,CASSLGSTGTQYF
TRBV7-2,-,TRBD1,TRBJ1-3,TGTGCCAGCAGCTATCAGGGGGGACATAACTCTGGAAACACCATATATTTT,CASSYQGGHNSGNTIYF
TRBV5-1,few,TRBD1,TRBJ1-4,TGCGCCAGCAGCTTGGTGAGGGGGCGGCGTGAAAAACTGTTTTTT,CASSLVRGRREKLFF
TRBV7-2,few,-,TRBJ2-7,TGTGCCAGCAGCCTCAACAGTATATCTACCTACGAGCAGTACTTC,CASSLNSISTYEQYF
TRBV28,many,-,TRBJ2-5,TGTGCCAGCAGCACGACAGCCGGTTGGGAGACCCAGTACTTC,CASSTTAGWETQYF
TRBV18,few,TRBD1,TRBJ1-2,TGTGCCAGCTCCCCGGACAGGGCTGGAAATGGCTACACCTTC,CASSPDRAGNGYTF
TRBV7-9,-,-,TRBJ2-2,TGTGCCAGCAGCTTGGCCCCAGGGCCTGGGCTGTTTTTT,CASSLAPGPGLFF
TRBV10-3,-,TRBD1,TRBJ2-3,TGTGCCATCAGTGAGTGGGACAGAACCTCTAGCACAGATACGCAGTATTTT,CAISEWDRTSSTDTQYF
TRBV5-6,-,TRBD1,TRBJ1-3,TGTGCCAGCAGCGCGGACAGGGGGTACTCTGGAAACACCATATATTTT,CASSADRGYSGNTIYF
TRBV4-2,-,TRBD2,TRBJ2-7,TGTGCCAGCAGCCAAGATTTAGCGGGGGGTTACGAGCAGTACTTC,CASSQDLAGGYEQYF
TRBV18,-,TRBD1,TRBJ2-1,TGTGCCAGCTCACCACTCCTAGACAGGGGTGGTCGGGAGCAGTTCTTC,CASSPLLDRGGREQFF
TRBV7-2,-,TRBD1,TRBJ2-1,TGTGCCAGCAGCTCCCCCCTGGGGCAGGGGGTTAATGAGCAGTTCTTC,CASSSPLGQGVNEQFF
TRBV5-6,few,TRBD2,TRBJ2-4,TGTGCCAGCAGCCTCCCGGGGGGGGCCAAAAACATTCAGTACTTC,CASSLPGGAKNIQYF
TRBV18,-,-,TRBJ1-3,TGTGCCAGCTCACCAAACGCCGAAGGGGCTGGAAACACCACATATTTT,CASSPNAEGAGNTTYF
TRBV28,few,TRBD1,TRBJ2-7,TGTGCCAGCACCTCACTGGGACAGGGAACCTACGAGCAGTACTTC,CASTSLGQGTYEQYF
TRBV25-1,many,TRBD1,TRBJ1-1,TGTGCCAGCTCGGGACAGGGGGCCTGGGCTTTCTTT,CASSGQGAWAFF
TRBV9,many,TRBD2,TRBJ2-1,TGTGCCAGCAGCTCCGGGACTAGCGTGATCAATGAGCAGTTCTTC,CASSSGTSVINEQFF
TRBV6-1,few,-,TRBJ2-3,TGTGCCAGCAGAACAGCAATCGATAGAAAGTATTTT,CASRTAIDRKYF
TRBV13,few,TRBD1,TRBJ2-7,TGTGCCAGCAGCACCACGACAGGGGGCTCCGAGCAGTACTTC,CASSTTTGGSEQYF
TRBV7-9,-,-,TRBJ2-7,TGTGCGGGCGCCCGGGACAAAGCCTACGAGCAGTACTTC,CAGARDKAYEQYF
TRBV6-5,few,-,TRBJ2-3,TGTGCCAGCAGCAGCGGGTTCACAGATACGCAGTATTTT,CASSSGFTDTQYF
TRBV5-1,-,-,TRBJ2-6,TGCGCCAGCGTGGCAGGGAACTCTGGGGCCAACGTCCTGACTTTC,CASVAGNSGANVLTF
TRBV9,-,TRBD2,TRBJ2-1,TGTGCCAGCAGCGGAAGAGCGGGACTAGCGGGGTATCCGCGACCCTACAATGAGCAGTTCTTC,CASSGRAGLAGYPRPYNEQFF
TRBV4-2,-,TRBD2,TRBJ2-7,TGTGCCAGCCGACCCCAATTGGCGGGGGGTGGCGAGCAGTACTTC,CASRPQLAGGGEQYF
TRBV6-1,-,-,TRBJ1-1,TGTGCCAGCAGGGTCGTAGGGGCTGAAGCTTTCTTT,CASRVVGAEAFF
TRBV18,few,-,TRBJ1-1,TGTGCCAGCTCAGTCGGACAGAACACTGAAGCTTTCTTT,CASSVGQNTEAFF
TRBV7-3,few,TRBD2,TRBJ2-3,TGTGCCAGCAGGGGAGCGGGGGGCCTCACAGATACGCAGTATTTT,CASRGAGGLTDTQYF
TRBV28,-,-,TRBJ1-4,TGTGCCAGCAGTTTAGTTTCATCCGAAAAACTGTTTTTT,CASSLVSSEKLFF
TRBV4-3,many,TRBD2,TRBJ2-7,TGCGCCAGCAGCCCAGATCAAGCCGGTGGGAGGGACGAGCAGTACTTC,CASSPDQAGGRDEQYF
TRBV4-3,few,-,TRBJ2-5,TGCGCCAGCAGTATAAGGGGGGGGGAGACCCAGTACTTC,CASSIRGGETQYF
TRBV2,few,TRBD2,TRBJ2-2,TGTGCCAGCAGCCAGCGGGGTATGGGTAACACCGGGGAGCTGTTTTTT,CASSQRGMGNTGELFF
TRBV7-9,-,-,TRBJ2-7,TGTGCCAGCAGCTTACAGAACAGGGGAGGCGAGCAGTACTTC,CASSLQNRGGEQYF
TRBV30,few,TRBD1,TRBJ1-5,TGTGCCTACCAAAAAACAGGGGGAGGCAATCAGCCCCAGCATTTT,CAYQKTGGGNQPQHF
TRBV2,-,-,TRBJ2-2,TGTGCCAGCGGCAGGGATGGCACCGGGGAGCTGTTTTTT,CASGRDGTGELFF
TRBV7-8,-,-,TRBJ1-5,TGTGCCAGCAGCGCGGGGCGGGGGTTCCAGCCCCAGCATTTT,CASSAGRGFQPQHF
TRBV27,few,TRBD1,TRBJ2-7,TGTGCCAGCCCTACAGGGGGCAAAACCTACGAGCAGTACTTC,CASPTGGKTYEQYF
TRBV30,-,-,TRBJ1-4,TGTGCCTGTCCCCACAGAGATAATGAAAAACTGTTTTTT,CACPHRDNEKLFF
TRBV7-9,-,TRBD2,TRBJ2-3,TGTGCCAGCAGCTGGACTAGCGGGAGGGTGGATACGCAGTATTTT,CASSWTSGRVDTQYF
TRBV6-6,few,TRBD1,TRBJ2-1,TGTGCCAGCAGTAACCCCGGGACAGGGGGCATTGAGCAGTTCTTC,CASSNPGTGGIEQFF
TRBV7-9,-,-,TRBJ2-5,TGTGCCAGCAGCGGAGGAGGGGTACAAGAGACCCAGTACTTC,CASSGGGVQETQYF
TRBV5-6,many,TRBD1,TRBJ1-2,TGTGCCAGCAGCAGAGAGGACAGGGCGTATAACTATGGCTACACCTTC,CASSREDRAYNYGYTF
TRBV10-3,-,-,TRBJ2-3,TGTGCCATCGCTGGCTCCCTGCGGGCGGGGGCGGTGACAGATACGCAGTATTTT,CAIAGSLRAGAVTDTQYF
TRBV7-3,few,TRBD2,TRBJ2-2,TGTGCCAGCAGCTTAGCGGGGGGACTGAACACCGGGGAGCTGTTTTTT,CASSLAGGLNTGELFF
TRBV6-5,-,TRBD2,TRBJ2-7,TGTGCCAGCATTAAGGGACTAGCGGGAGTCTACGAGCAGTACTTC,CASIKGLAGVYEQYF
TRBV7-3,-,TRBD2,TRBJ2-5,TGTGCCAGCAGCTTAACAGGGACTAGCGGGCTTCAAGAGACCCAGTACTTC,CASSLTGTSGLQETQYF
TRBV10-3,-,TRBD1,TRBJ1-3,TGTGCCATCAGGGGGACAGGGGGCGGAAACACCATATATTTT,CAIRGTGGGNTIYF